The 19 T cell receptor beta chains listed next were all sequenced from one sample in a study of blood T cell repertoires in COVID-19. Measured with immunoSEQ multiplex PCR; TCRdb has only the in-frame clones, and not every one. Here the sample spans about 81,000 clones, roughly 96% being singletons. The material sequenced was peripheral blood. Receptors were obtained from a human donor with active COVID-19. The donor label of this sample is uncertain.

CDR3 bases: TGTGCCATCGGGGACAGTCATTCTTTGAATCAGCCCCAGCATTTT. The encoded protein is CAIGDSHSLNQPQHF. J is TRBJ1-5 and V is TRBV10-3, with 7 bases lining up with TRBD1. After removal of 8 bases from V and 4 bases from J, the junction contained 11 bases not matched to a gene. CDR3 size: 15 residues. Germline assignment: CDR1 ENHRY and CDR2 SYGVKD.

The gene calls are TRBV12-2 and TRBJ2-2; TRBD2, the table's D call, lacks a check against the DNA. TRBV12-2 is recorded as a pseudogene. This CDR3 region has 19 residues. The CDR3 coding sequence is TGTGCAAGTCGCTTAGCGGCTAGCCCCCGGCTCAAGGTAGCCGGGGAGCTGTTTTTT. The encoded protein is CASRLAASPRLKVAGELFF.

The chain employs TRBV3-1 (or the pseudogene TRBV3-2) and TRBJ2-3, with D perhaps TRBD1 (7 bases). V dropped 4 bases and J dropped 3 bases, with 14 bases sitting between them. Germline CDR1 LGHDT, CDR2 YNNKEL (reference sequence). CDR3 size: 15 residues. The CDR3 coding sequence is TGTGCCAGCAGCCGGTACAGGGGAGGAACAGATACGCAGTATTTT. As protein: CASSRYRGGTDTQYF.

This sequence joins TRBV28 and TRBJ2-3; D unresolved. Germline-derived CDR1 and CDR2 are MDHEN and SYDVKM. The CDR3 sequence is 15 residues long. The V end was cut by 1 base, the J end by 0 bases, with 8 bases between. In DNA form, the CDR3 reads TGTGCCAGCAGTTTATTCCAGGCGAGCACAGATACGCAGTATTTT. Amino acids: CASSLFQASTDTQYF.

In DNA form, the CDR3 reads TGTGCCAGCAGTTACCTTACGGCGGCGGAGACCTACGAGCAGTACTTC. This sequence encodes CASSYLTAAETYEQYF. The chain combines TRBV6-7 with TRBJ2-7; no firm D call. Being an ORF, TRBV6-7 has a function that is uncertain. Trimming removed 2 bases at V and 2 bases at J, with 16 bases between. There are 16 residues in the CDR3.

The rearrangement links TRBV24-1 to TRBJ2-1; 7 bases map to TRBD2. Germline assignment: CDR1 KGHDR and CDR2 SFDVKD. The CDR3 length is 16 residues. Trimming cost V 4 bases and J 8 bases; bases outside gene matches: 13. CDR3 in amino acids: CATSERASGDRYEQFF. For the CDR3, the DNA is TGTGCCACCAGTGAGAGAGCTAGCGGAGATAGGTATGAGCAGTTCTTC.

CDR3 amino acids: CATHGGPGELFF. In DNA form, the CDR3 reads TGTGCCACCCACGGGGGTCCCGGGGAGCTGTTTTTT. The chain couples TRBV18 to TRBJ2-2; possible D gene TRBD2, 6 bases. The CDR3 is 12 amino acids. Germline CDR1 is KGHSH and CDR2 is LQKENI. Trimming pared 10 bases from V and 6 bases from J, leaving 12 bases between.

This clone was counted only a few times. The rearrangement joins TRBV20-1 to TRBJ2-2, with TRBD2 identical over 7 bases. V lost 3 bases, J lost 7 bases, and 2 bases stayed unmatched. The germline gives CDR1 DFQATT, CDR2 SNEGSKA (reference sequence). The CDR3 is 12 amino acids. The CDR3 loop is CSASREGGELFF. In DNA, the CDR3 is TGCAGTGCTAGTAGGGAGGGCGGGGAGCTGTTTTTT.

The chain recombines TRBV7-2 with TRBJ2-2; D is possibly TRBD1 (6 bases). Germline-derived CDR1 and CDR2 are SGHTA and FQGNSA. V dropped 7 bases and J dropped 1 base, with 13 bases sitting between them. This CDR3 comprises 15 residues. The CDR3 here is CASTERRGNTGELFF. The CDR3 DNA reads TGTGCCAGCACGGAGCGCAGGGGGAACACCGGGGAGCTGTTTTTT.

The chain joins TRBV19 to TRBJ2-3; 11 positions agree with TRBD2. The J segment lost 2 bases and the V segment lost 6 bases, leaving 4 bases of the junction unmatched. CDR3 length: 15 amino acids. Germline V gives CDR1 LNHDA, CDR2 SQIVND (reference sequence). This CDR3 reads CASRRTSGSTDTQYF. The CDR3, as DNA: TGTGCCAGTAGGAGGACTAGCGGGTCCACAGATACGCAGTATTTT.

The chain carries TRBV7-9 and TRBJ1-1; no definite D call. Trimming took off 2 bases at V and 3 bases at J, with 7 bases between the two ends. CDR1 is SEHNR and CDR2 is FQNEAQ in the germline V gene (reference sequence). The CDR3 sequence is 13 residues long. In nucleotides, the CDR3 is TGTGCCAGCAGCTTATTGGCCTACACTGAAGCTTTCTTT. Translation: CASSLLAYTEAFF.

The CDR3 sequence is CASSLWGSEGETQYF. The CDR3 DNA is TGTGCCAGCAGTTTATGGGGGTCCGAGGGAGAGACCCAGTACTTC. The chain recombines TRBV28 with TRBJ2-5; D perhaps matches TRBD2 (5 bases). The CDR3 length is 15 residues. CDR1 is MDHEN and CDR2 is SYDVKM in the germline V gene. Trimming took off 0 bases at V and 4 bases at J, with 12 bases between the two ends.

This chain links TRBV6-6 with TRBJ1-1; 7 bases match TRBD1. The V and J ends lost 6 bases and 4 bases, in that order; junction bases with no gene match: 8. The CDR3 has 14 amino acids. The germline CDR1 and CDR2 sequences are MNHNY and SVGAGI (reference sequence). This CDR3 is CASSRDSRGTEAFF. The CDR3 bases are TGTGCCAGCAGCCGGGACAGCCGGGGCACTGAAGCTTTCTTT.

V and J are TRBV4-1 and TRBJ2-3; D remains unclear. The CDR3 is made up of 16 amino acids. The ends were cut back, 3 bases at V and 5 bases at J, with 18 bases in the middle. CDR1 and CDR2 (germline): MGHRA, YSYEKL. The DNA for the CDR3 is TGCGCCAGCAGCCATCCTCTGGCTTGGTCGAAAGATACGCAGTATTTT. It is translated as CASSHPLAWSKDTQYF.

CDR3: CASSPLRRPSGANVLTF. The CDR3 region has the DNA TGTGCCAGCTCACCATTGCGGCGGCCCTCTGGGGCCAACGTCCTGACTTTC. This rearrangement joins TRBV18 to TRBJ2-6; D gene uncertain. V was clipped by 2 bases and J by 0 bases, with 11 bases between them. CDR1 and CDR2 from the germline V gene are KGHSH and LQKENI. This CDR3 has 17 residues.

CDR3 region: CASSPGLPQETQYF. The CDR3 DNA follows: TGTGCCAGCAGCCCGGGACTACCCCAAGAGACCCAGTACTTC. The chain carries TRBV27 and TRBJ2-5; 7 bases fit TRBD2. Germline CDR1 MNHEY, CDR2 SMNVEV (reference sequence). This CDR3 region has 14 residues. Losses at the gene ends were 6 bases for V and 1 base for J; bases not matched to a gene: 5.

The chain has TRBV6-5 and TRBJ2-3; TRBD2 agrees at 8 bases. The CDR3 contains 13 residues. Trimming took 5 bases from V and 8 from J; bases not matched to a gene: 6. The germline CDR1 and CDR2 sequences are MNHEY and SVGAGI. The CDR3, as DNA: TGTGCCAGCAGTACCCTCGGGGGGGTTACGCAGTATTTT. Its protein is CASSTLGGVTQYF.

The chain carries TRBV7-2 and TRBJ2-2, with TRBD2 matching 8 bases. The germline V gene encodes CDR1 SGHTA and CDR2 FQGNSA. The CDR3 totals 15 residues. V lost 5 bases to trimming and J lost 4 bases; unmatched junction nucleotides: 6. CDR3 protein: CASSPGGPGTGELFF. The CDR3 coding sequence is TGTGCCAGCAGCCCGGGGGGGCCGGGCACCGGGGAGCTGTTTTTT.

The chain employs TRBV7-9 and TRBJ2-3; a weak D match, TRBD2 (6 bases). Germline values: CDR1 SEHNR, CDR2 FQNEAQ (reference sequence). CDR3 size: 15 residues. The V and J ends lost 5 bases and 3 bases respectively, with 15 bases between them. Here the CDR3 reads CASSPTGAGTDTQYF. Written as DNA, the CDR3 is TGTGCCAGCAGCCCGACGGGAGCTGGGACAGATACGCAGTATTTT. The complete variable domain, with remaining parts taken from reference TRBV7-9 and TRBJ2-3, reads DTGVSQNPRHKITKRGQNVTFRCDPISEHNRLYWYRQTLGQGPEFLTYFQNEAQLEKSRLLSDRFSAERPKGSFSTLEIQRTEQGDSAMYLCASSPTGAGTDTQYFGPGTRLTVL.